These 14 T cell receptor beta chains came from one sample sequenced in a study of identical twins. TCRdb ran MiXCR on the 5' RACE reads and lists one entry per CDR3 protein. Among about 900,000 distinct CDR3 sequences, about 12% were seen once, and the ten largest hold around 1.5%. These sequences were also reported in another study, on yellow fever vaccine responses in identical twins.

The sequencing sample was made of PBMCs. The origin of the receptors is a woman in her late teens or twenties in good health.

This clonotype appeared a few times. The DNA of the CDR3 is TGTGCCAGCAGCCAAGAGGAGGACGGTAACTATGGCTACACCTTC. Translating gives CASSQEEDGNYGYTF. The chain has TRBV3-1 and TRBJ1-2; no reliable D call. The CDR3 sequence is 15 residues long. Trimming took off 0 bases at V and 1 base at J, with 9 bases between the two ends. Germline V gene data show CDR1 as LGHDT and CDR2 as YNNKEL (reference sequence).

In its sample, this clonotype was seen a few times. This chain connects TRBV5-5 to TRBJ2-4; possibly TRBD1 for D (5 bases). Germline V gene sequence: CDR1 SGHKS, CDR2 YYEKEE (reference sequence). The V end lost 0 bases, the J end lost 5 bases, and 9 bases lay between the germline ends. This CDR3 contains 14 residues. The CDR3: CASSLAQGQNIQYF. CDR3 in DNA: TGTGCCAGCAGCTTGGCCCAGGGCCAAAACATTCAGTACTTC.

The chain uses TRBV18 and TRBJ2-2; D gene uncertain. The germline V gene encodes CDR1 KGHSH and CDR2 LQKENI. The V and J ends lost 6 bases and 11 bases respectively, with 19 bases between them. The CDR3 is made up of 14 amino acids. CDR3 nucleotides: TGTGCCAGCTCCCCCGGCCCTACTCTACCTGAGCTGTTTTTT. It yields the protein CASSPGPTLPELFF.

V usage is TRBV6-5 and J usage is TRBJ2-7, with D possibly called TRBD1 or TRBD2 (5 bases each). The CDR3 covers 15 residues. The germline V gene encodes CDR1 MNHEY and CDR2 SVGAGI. V dropped 0 bases and J dropped 3 bases, with 12 bases sitting between them. CDR3 nucleotide sequence: TGTGCCAGCAGTTACTCGATGGGACGGAGCTACGAGCAGTACTTC. Translated, it gives CASSYSMGRSYEQYF.

This clonotype occurred a few times. This chain uses TRBV12-3 or TRBV12-4 with TRBJ2-3; D not certain. The CDR3 has 12 amino acids. The germline V and J ends were trimmed by 7 bases and 3 bases, with 8 bases remaining between them. In DNA, the CDR3 is TGTGCCAGCATTTTCAGGACAGATACGCAGTATTTT. The encoded protein is CASIFRTDTQYF.

The chain employs TRBV9 and TRBJ1-1; D might be TRBD1 (5 bases). With 0 bases removed from V and 1 base from J, the gap between germline ends came to 13 bases. This CDR3 has 16 residues. Germline CDR1 is SGDLS and CDR2 is YYNGEE. The CDR3 DNA is TGTGCCAGCAGCGTAGCTCCGGGGGGGAGGAACACTGAAGCTTTCTTT. Protein product: CASSVAPGGRNTEAFF.

This chain joins TRBV2 and TRBJ2-7, with 10 nucleotides matching TRBD1. V was pared by 5 bases and J by 2 bases, with 15 bases of the junction left unmatched. Per germline, CDR1 SNHLY and CDR2 FYNNEI. The CDR3 is 18 amino acids. The CDR3 spells CASSWGTGEVGSAYEQYV. CDR3 sequence (DNA): TGTGCCAGCAGTTGGGGGACAGGGGAAGTTGGGAGCGCCTACGAGCAGTACGTC.

This clonotype was seen only a few times. The chain combines TRBV18 with TRBJ1-3; D is perhaps TRBD1 (5 bases). The CDR3 is 17 residues long. Trimming shortened V by 1 base and J by 0 bases, and 13 bases separated the two germline ends. Germline lookup yields CDR1 KGHSH and CDR2 LQKENI. CDR3: CASSPRGTQASGNTIYF. CDR3 coding DNA: TGTGCCAGCTCACCACGCGGGACGCAAGCCTCTGGAAACACCATATATTTT.

The chain carries TRBV16 and TRBJ1-1, with no clear D. Deletions cut 2 bases from V and 1 base from J, with 14 bases between. Looked up from germline, CDR1 is KGHSY and CDR2 is FQNENV. The CDR3 covers 16 residues. The CDR3 reads CASSQNVRAWNTEAFF. The CDR3, as DNA: TGTGCCAGCAGCCAAAACGTAAGGGCCTGGAACACTGAAGCTTTCTTT. The full variable domain, completed using reference TRBV16 and TRBJ1-1, is GEEVAQTPKHLVRGEGQKAKLYCAPIKGHSYVFWYQQVLKNEFKFLISFQNENVFDETGMPKERFSAKCLPNSPCSLEIQATKLEDSAVYFCASSQNVRAWNTEAFFGQGTRLTVV.

The table lists this clonotype with many counts. The chain is built from TRBV12-3 or TRBV12-4 and TRBJ1-5; a weak D match, TRBD1 (5 bases). The CDR3 is 16 amino acids. Trimming removed 2 bases at V and 0 bases at J, with 11 bases between. The CDR3 spells CASSLWGRDSNQPQHF. CDR3 nucleotide sequence: TGTGCCAGCAGTTTATGGGGCCGGGATAGCAATCAGCCCCAGCATTTT.

This clonotype has a count of ten or more. V gene TRBV18 combines with J gene TRBJ1-1; 9 bases fit TRBD1. The CDR3 has 16 residues. CDR1 and CDR2 from the germline V gene are KGHSH and LQKENI. The trim removed 3 bases at V and 6 bases at J, leaving 11 bases unmatched. In DNA, the CDR3 is TGTGCCAGCTCACCGGTCCCGGGACAGGGTTTCGCTGAAGCTTTCTTT. Translation gives CASSPVPGQGFAEAFF.

The chain combines TRBV20-1 with TRBJ2-5, with TRBD2 matching 12 bases. The germline CDR1 and CDR2 sequences are DFQATT and SNEGSKA (reference sequence). V dropped 5 bases and J dropped 4; count of bases not matched to a gene: 5. The CDR3 runs 14 residues. DNA of the CDR3: TGCAGTGCTCCACGACTAGCGGGAGCAGAGACCCAGTACTTC. It encodes CSAPRLAGAETQYF.

In its sample, this clonotype was seen many times. The V call is TRBV6-1, the J call TRBJ1-1; the D is unclear. Germline CDR1 MNHNS, CDR2 SASEGT. CDR3 length: 13 amino acids. V gave up 5 bases and J gave up 2 bases, with 9 bases separating them. CDR3 DNA: TGTGCCAGCAGTAAGTCGGCCAACACTGAAGCTTTCTTT. This encodes CASSKSANTEAFF.

In this sample, this clonotype turned up a few times. This chain uses TRBV29-1 with TRBJ2-1; 8 bases map to TRBD2. This CDR3 contains 13 residues. Trimming at V came to 8 bases and at J to 5 bases, leaving 8 bases not matched to a gene. Germline assignment: CDR1 SQVTM and CDR2 ANQGSEA. For the CDR3, the DNA is TGCAGCAAACTAGCGGCCTACAACAATGAGCAGTTCTTC. Amino acid sequence: CSKLAAYNNEQFF.